The 15 T cell receptor beta chains in this list originate from one sample, sequenced in a study of blood T cell repertoires in COVID-19. TCRdb's table, derived via immunoSEQ multiplex PCR, lists solely in-frame clones and lacks some. The sample contains fewer than 200,000 clones, about four fifths of which appear only once. Sample: PBMCs or T cells enriched from blood (not recorded which). These receptors originate from a woman in her fifties or sixties in a cohort exposed to, infected with or recovered from COVID-19 (not recorded which).

This clone has just one count. The genes are TRBV7-9 and TRBJ2-3, with 8 bases identical to TRBD2. The V segment lost 1 base and the J segment 4 bases; nucleotides outside the gene matches: 4. The CDR3 contains 15 residues. Germline CDR1 SEHNR, CDR2 FQNEAQ (reference sequence). The CDR3: CASSLVPSGSDTQYF. Here the CDR3 DNA reads TGTGCCAGCAGCTTAGTTCCTAGCGGGTCAGATACGCAGTATTTT.

Written as DNA, the CDR3 is TGTGCCAGCAACAGAGCTCCAGGGCGTGAGCAGTACTTC. It is translated as CASNRAPGREQYF. V gene TRBV7-9 combines with J gene TRBJ2-7, with D maybe TRBD1 (5 bases). Deletions cut 7 bases from V and 7 bases from J, with 17 bases between. Germline lookup yields CDR1 SEHNR and CDR2 FQNEAQ (reference sequence). The CDR3 has 13 residues.

The chain is built from TRBV5-4 and TRBJ1-4, with D possibly matching TRBD1 (5 bases). Looked up from germline, CDR1 is SGHNT and CDR2 is YYREEE (reference sequence). The length of the CDR3 is 16 residues. The ends were cut back, 3 bases at V and 0 bases at J, with 12 bases in the middle. The CDR3 DNA follows: TGTGCCAGCAGCTCCGCCGGGGGAACAACTAATGAAAAACTGTTTTTT. Translating it yields CASSSAGGTTNEKLFF.

The J gene is TRBJ1-2, the V gene TRBV28, with D possibly being TRBD1 (6 bases). The CDR3 loop spans 14 amino acids. Per germline, CDR1 MDHEN and CDR2 SYDVKM. V was clipped by 6 bases and J by 2 bases, with 13 bases between them. The CDR3 coding sequence is TGTGCCAGCAGGGGACACGGGACCAACTATGGCTACACCTTC. This encodes CASRGHGTNYGYTF.

Only one count was recorded for this clone. The rearrangement joins TRBV24-1 to TRBJ2-2, with 7 positions matching TRBD1. The CDR3 consists of 16 residues. V shed 6 bases, J shed 0 bases, and the junction held 6 bases outside the gene matches. CDR1 and CDR2 from the germline V gene are KGHDR and SFDVKD. In DNA form, the CDR3 reads TGTGCCACCAGTTCGGAACAGGGGTCGAACACCGGGGAGCTGTTTTTT. Residues: CATSSEQGSNTGELFF.

The rearrangement links TRBV19 to TRBJ2-1, with D perhaps TRBD1 (6 bases). This CDR3 contains 17 residues. Germline CDR1 reads LNHDA; CDR2 reads SQIVND (reference sequence). The V gene lost 3 bases and the J gene lost 7 bases, with 22 bases spanning the gap. CDR3 nucleotides: TGTGCCAGTAGTATTCGGCAGGGGACCCCCAGGGAAAATGAGCAGTTCTTC. Encoded protein: CASSIRQGTPRENEQFF. Full variable domain (remainder filled in from reference TRBV19 and TRBJ2-1): DGGITQSPKYLFRKEGQNVTLSCEQNLNHDAMYWYRQDPGQGLRLIYYSQIVNDFQKGDIAEGYSVSREKKESFPLTVTSAQKNPTAFYLCASSIRQGTPRENEQFFGPGTRLTVL.

The chain employs TRBV5-8 and TRBJ2-2, with 7 positions matching TRBD2. Trimming at V came to 1 base and at J to 3 bases, leaving 3 bases not matched to a gene. The CDR3 runs to 15 residues. The germline V gene has CDR1 SGHTS and CDR2 YDEGEE. CDR3 DNA sequence: TGTGCCAGCAGCTTGCGGGACTATTACACCGGGGAGCTGTTTTTT. It translates to CASSLRDYYTGELFF. The full variable domain, with the rest looked up from reference TRBV5-8 and TRBJ2-2, is EAGVTQSPTHLIKTRGQQATLRCSPISGHTSVYWYQQALGLGLQFLLWYDEGEERNRGNFPPRFSGRQFPNYSSELNVNALELEDSALYLCASSLRDYYTGELFFGEGSRLTVL.

The V and J genes are TRBV5-1 and TRBJ1-1; 7 bases are shared with TRBD1. This CDR3 spans 16 amino acids. The germline CDR1 and CDR2 sequences are SGHRS and YFSETQ. The V gene end was trimmed by 4 bases and the J gene end by 4 bases; junction bases not matched to a gene: 13. CDR3 amino acids: CASSPEEGALGTEAFF. The CDR3 DNA reads TGCGCCAGCAGCCCCGAAGAGGGGGCGCTTGGCACTGAAGCTTTCTTT. Using reference TRBV5-1 and TRBJ1-1 for the parts outside the CDR3, the full variable domain is KAGVTQTPRYLIKTRGQQVTLSCSPISGHRSVSWYQQTPGQGLQFLFEYFSETQRNKGNFPGRFSGRQFSNSRSEMNVSTLELGDSALYLCASSPEEGALGTEAFFGQGTRLTVV.

This clone was detected a few times. V usage is TRBV18 and J usage is TRBJ1-2; 8 positions match TRBD1. The length of the CDR3 is 17 residues. Trimming removed 2 bases from V and 4 bases from J; junction bases left unmatched: 12. Per germline, CDR1 KGHSH and CDR2 LQKENI. The CDR3 DNA follows: TGTGCCAGCTCACCAGAATCTACTCCCGGGACAGGCTATGGCTACACCTTC. Protein: CASSPESTPGTGYGYTF.

V and J are TRBV4-3 and TRBJ2-1; 8 nucleotides align to TRBD1. The ends lost 0 bases at V and 2 bases at J; junction bases unmatched: 6. Per germline, CDR1 LGHNA and CDR2 YSLEER. The CDR3 extends over 17 amino acids. CDR3 DNA: TGCGCCAGCAGCCAAGACGGCACAGGGGGTCCCTACAATGAGCAGTTCTTC. Protein product: CASSQDGTGGPYNEQFF.

J is TRBJ2-1 and V is TRBV5-1, with 11 bases aligning to TRBD2. The germline CDR1 and CDR2 sequences are SGHRS and YFSETQ. Trimming removed 3 bases from V and 9 bases from J; junction bases left unmatched: 8. The CDR3 length is 15 residues. This chain's CDR3 is CASSSSSGRNGEQFF. The CDR3 nucleotides read TGCGCCAGCAGCTCTTCTAGCGGGAGGAATGGTGAGCAGTTCTTC. Full variable domain (missing parts from reference TRBV5-1 and TRBJ2-1): KAGVTQTPRYLIKTRGQQVTLSCSPISGHRSVSWYQQTPGQGLQFLFEYFSETQRNKGNFPGRFSGRQFSNSRSEMNVSTLELGDSALYLCASSSSSGRNGEQFFGPGTRLTVL.

This clone occurred once. The rearrangement joins TRBV3-1 (or the pseudogene TRBV3-2) to TRBJ2-5; D is unclear. Germline V gene lookup returns CDR1 LGHDT and CDR2 YNNKEL (reference sequence). CDR3 length: 14 amino acids. With 2 bases removed from V and 5 bases from J, the gap between germline ends came to 12 bases. CDR3: CASSQNSVRETQYF. DNA of the CDR3: TGTGCCAGCAGCCAAAACTCGGTCCGGGAGACCCAGTACTTC.

The V call is TRBV3-1 (or the pseudogene TRBV3-2), the J call TRBJ1-1; D not certain. The CDR3 runs to 15 residues. Germline lookup yields CDR1 LGHDT and CDR2 YNNKEL (reference sequence). Deletions cut 4 bases from V and 1 base from J, with 13 bases between. The CDR3 loop is CASSPEGLQNTEAFF. Here the CDR3 DNA reads TGTGCCAGCAGCCCCGAGGGCCTACAGAACACTGAAGCTTTCTTT.

The rearrangement uses TRBV6-5 and TRBJ2-3; 8 bases are a match to TRBD2. Looked up from germline, CDR1 is MNHEY and CDR2 is SVGAGI. This CDR3 has 15 residues. J lost 5 bases, V lost 5 bases, and 9 bases had no gene match. The CDR3 sequence: CASSTYGGALDTQYF. CDR3 in DNA: TGTGCCAGCAGTACGTACGGGGGGGCCTTAGATACGCAGTATTTT.

This CDR3 is CASSDLRATGELFF. In DNA, the CDR3 is TGTGCCAGCTCGGACCTGCGGGCCACCGGGGAGCTGTTTTTT. V and J are TRBV27 and TRBJ2-2; D perhaps matches TRBD2 (5 bases). Trimming cost V 8 bases and J 4 bases, with 14 bases left between them. This CDR3 has 14 residues. Germline V gene data show CDR1 as MNHEY and CDR2 as SMNVEV (reference sequence).